This T cell receptor beta chain was identified in a study of T cell responses to AZD1222 COVID-19 vaccine. Libraries were prepared by immunoSEQ multiplex PCR; TCRdb keeps only in-frame clonotypes and omits some of them. The table lists about 90,000 clones, 88% of them singletons. The CDR3 is 16 amino acids. Germline V gene sequence: CDR1 SGHDT, CDR2 YYEEEE. Losses at the gene ends were 4 bases for V and 3 bases for J; bases not matched to a gene: 11. The chain joins TRBV5-6 to TRBJ2-7; 9 positions agree with TRBD1. The sample here was peripheral blood, taken on day 0 of MenACWY control vaccination. This sequence originates from an adult in good health. CDR3 in amino acids: CASSLGQGGPNYEQYF. DNA for the CDR3: TGTGCCAGCAGCCTGGGACAGGGTGGCCCCAACTACGAGCAGTACTTC.